This T cell receptor beta chain was observed in a study of blood T cell repertoires in COVID-19. The method was immunoSEQ multiplex PCR; TCRdb's version includes in-frame clones alone and lacks a portion of them. The table shows around 250,000 clones, with around 90% occurring only once. In assigning cohorts, the study relied on participant-reported clinical history. This clone came up once. This CDR3 comprises 14 residues. Trimming cost V 1 base and J 3 bases, with 9 bases left between them. Germline lookup yields CDR1 SGHVS and CDR2 FNYEAQ. The receptor's source is a woman aged 50 to 60 who had recovered from COVID-19. The source material was PBMCs or T cells enriched from blood (not recorded which). The chain uses TRBV7-6 and TRBJ1-1, with a weak D call TRBD1 (5 bases). The CDR3 loop reads CASSLVDSDTEAFF. The DNA of the CDR3 is TGTGCCAGCAGCTTAGTCGACAGCGACACTGAAGCTTTCTTT.